Here is one T cell receptor (beta chain) with its context. The CDR3 covers 19 residues. Germline assignment: CDR1 SGHVS and CDR2 FQNEAQ. The V segment lost 0 bases and the J segment 3 bases; nucleotides outside the gene matches: 15. Original methodology: Counts of nucleated cells, estimated from reference gene primer amplification, were obtained. Method: immunoSEQ multiplex PCR; TCRdb's copy keeps in-frame clones and lacks some. The D gene and trimming were derived from the DNA, and the V and J assignments and clone size from that table. The sample records around 190,000 clones, 85% being singletons. This sample stems from a study of blood T cell repertoires in COVID-19. Turning to the study itself: Samples came from the United States, Italy and Spain, spanning acute and convalescent COVID-19.

Material: peripheral blood. The clonotype originates from a woman aged 60 to 75 with acute or convalescent COVID-19. This chain uses TRBV7-8 with TRBJ2-7; 9 bases are shared with TRBD1. Here the CDR3 reads CASSLAGTGLRPGYYEQYV. Here the CDR3 DNA reads TGTGCCAGCAGCTTAGCCGGGACAGGGTTGCGTCCGGGCTACTACGAGCAGTACGTC.